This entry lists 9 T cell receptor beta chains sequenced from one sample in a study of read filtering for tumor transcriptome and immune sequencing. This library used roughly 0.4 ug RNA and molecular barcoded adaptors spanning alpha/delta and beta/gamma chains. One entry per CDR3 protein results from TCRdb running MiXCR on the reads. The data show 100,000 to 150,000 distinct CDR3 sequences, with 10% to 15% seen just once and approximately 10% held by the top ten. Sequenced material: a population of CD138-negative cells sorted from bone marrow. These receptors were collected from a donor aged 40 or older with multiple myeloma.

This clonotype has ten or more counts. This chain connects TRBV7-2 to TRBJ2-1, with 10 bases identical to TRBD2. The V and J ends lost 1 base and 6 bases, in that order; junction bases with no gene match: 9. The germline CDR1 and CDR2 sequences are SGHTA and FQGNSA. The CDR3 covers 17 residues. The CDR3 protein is CASSLGRASGRSNEQFF. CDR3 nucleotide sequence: TGTGCCAGCAGCTTAGGGAGGGCTAGCGGGAGATCCAATGAGCAGTTCTTC.

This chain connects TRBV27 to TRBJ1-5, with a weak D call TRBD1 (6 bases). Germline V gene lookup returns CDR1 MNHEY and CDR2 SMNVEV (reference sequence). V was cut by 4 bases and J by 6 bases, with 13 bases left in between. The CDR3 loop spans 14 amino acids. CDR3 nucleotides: TGTGCCAGCAGTTCAAGGAGGGGGGCTCAGCCCCAGCATTTT. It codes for CASSSRRGAQPQHF.

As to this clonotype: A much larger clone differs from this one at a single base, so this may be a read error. The CDR3 DNA sequence: TGTGCCAGCGGCTTAGCGGCGGGGGCCTACAATGAGCAGTTCTTC. Translated: CASGLAAGAYNEQFF. The chain couples TRBV7-9 to TRBJ2-1; 7 nucleotides line up with TRBD2. Germline CDR1 SEHNR, CDR2 FQNEAQ (reference sequence). The CDR3 has 15 amino acids.

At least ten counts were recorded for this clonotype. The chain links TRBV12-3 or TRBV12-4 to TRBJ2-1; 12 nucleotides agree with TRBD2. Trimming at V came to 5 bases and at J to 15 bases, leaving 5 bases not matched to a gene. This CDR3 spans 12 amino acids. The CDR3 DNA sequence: TGTGCCAGCAGTCACCAGACTAGCGGGGGGTTCTTC. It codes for CASSHQTSGGFF.

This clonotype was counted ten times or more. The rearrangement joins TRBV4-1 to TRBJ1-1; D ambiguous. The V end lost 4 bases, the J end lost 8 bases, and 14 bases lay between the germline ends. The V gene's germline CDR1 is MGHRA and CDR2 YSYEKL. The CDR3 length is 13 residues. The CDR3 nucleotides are TGCGCCAGCAGCCCGGTGGAGGCCGGAGAAGCTTTCTTT. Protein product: CASSPVEAGEAFF.

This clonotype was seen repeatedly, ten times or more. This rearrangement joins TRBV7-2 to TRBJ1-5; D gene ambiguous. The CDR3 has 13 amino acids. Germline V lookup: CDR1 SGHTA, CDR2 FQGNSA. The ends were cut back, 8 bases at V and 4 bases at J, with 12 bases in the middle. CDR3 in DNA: TGTGCCAGCGCCGTGTCCGGGAATCAGCCCCAGCATTTT. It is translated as CASAVSGNQPQHF.

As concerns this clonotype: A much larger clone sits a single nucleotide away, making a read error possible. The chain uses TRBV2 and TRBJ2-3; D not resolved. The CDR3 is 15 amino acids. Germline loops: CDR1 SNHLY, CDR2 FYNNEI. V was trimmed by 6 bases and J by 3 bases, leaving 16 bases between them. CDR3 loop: CASRPDLLPTDTQYF. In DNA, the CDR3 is TGTGCCAGCAGGCCAGACTTGCTCCCGACAGATACGCAGTATTTT.

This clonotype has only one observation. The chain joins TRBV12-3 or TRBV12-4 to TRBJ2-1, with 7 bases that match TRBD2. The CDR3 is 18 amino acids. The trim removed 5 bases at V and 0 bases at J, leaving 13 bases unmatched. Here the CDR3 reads CASSPGLAVRSSYNEQFF. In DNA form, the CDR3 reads TGTGCCAGCAGTCCGGGGCTAGCGGTAAGGAGCTCCTACAATGAGCAGTTCTTC.

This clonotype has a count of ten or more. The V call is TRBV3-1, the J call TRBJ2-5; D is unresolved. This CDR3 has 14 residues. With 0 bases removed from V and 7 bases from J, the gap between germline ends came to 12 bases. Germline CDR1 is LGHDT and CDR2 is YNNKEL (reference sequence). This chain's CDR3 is CASSQDPGTGTQYF. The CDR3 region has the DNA TGTGCCAGCAGCCAAGACCCCGGCACGGGGACCCAGTACTTC.